One and the same sample provided the 26 T cell receptor beta chains below, sequenced in a study of blood T cells in healthy people across ages. A second roughly 6 to 11 cycle PCR used barcoded and J-beta primers. Each CDR3 protein is one row after TCRdb ran MiXCR on the 5' RACE reads. This repertoire shows about 1.6 million distinct CDR3 sequences, about 31% found once; its top ten account for around 11%. The specimen sequenced was blood. The source of these receptors is a woman aged 25 to 39 in good health.

The rearrangement joins TRBV12-3 or TRBV12-4 to TRBJ2-3, with 13 bases aligning to TRBD2. The CDR3 runs to 18 residues. Trimming at V came to 1 base and at J to 0 bases, leaving 4 bases not matched to a gene. The CDR3 sequence is CASSLDRGLAGSTDTQYF. The CDR3 nucleotides are TGTGCCAGCAGTTTAGATCGGGGACTAGCGGGGAGCACAGATACGCAGTATTTT.

V usage is TRBV21-1 and J usage is TRBJ1-1; TRBD1 is the table's D call and was not checked against the DNA. TRBV21-1 is a pseudogene segment. This CDR3 comprises 10 residues. CDR3 amino acids: CASYRGEAFF. The DNA for the CDR3 is TGCGCCAGTTACCGGGGTGAAGCTTTCTTT.

This clonotype was observed a few times. The rearrangement uses TRBV6-1 and TRBJ2-3, with 8 bases matching TRBD2. V shed 5 bases and J 14 bases; nucleotides not matched to a gene: 6. Germline CDR1 and CDR2: MNHNS and SASEGT. The CDR3 is 11 amino acids. The CDR3 reads CASSTSGGRYF. The DNA for the CDR3 is TGTGCCAGCAGTACTAGCGGTGGAAGGTATTTT.

This clonotype was seen more than once but under ten times. The chain links TRBV19 to TRBJ1-2; D is undetermined. V was pared by 6 bases and J by 6 bases, with 20 bases between. Per the germline V gene, CDR1 is LNHDA and CDR2 is SQIVND (reference sequence). The CDR3 has 15 amino acids. The CDR3 is CASRAPGMKGNGYTF. CDR3 nucleotides: TGTGCCAGTAGAGCCCCTGGGATGAAGGGAAATGGCTACACCTTC.

The chain employs TRBV12-3 or TRBV12-4 and TRBJ2-1; 7 bases line up with TRBD1. This CDR3 has 14 amino acids. The V segment lost 6 bases and the J segment 5 bases; nucleotides outside the gene matches: 7. The CDR3 sequence: CASRREQGHNEQFF. The CDR3 nucleotides read TGTGCCAGCAGAAGAGAACAGGGGCACAATGAGCAGTTCTTC.

The V gene is TRBV7-3, the J gene TRBJ2-1; 8 bases align to TRBD2. CDR3 length: 15 amino acids. Germline V CDR1 and CDR2: SGHTA, FQGTGA. V was clipped by 5 bases and J by 5 bases; unmatched bases: 8. CDR3 sequence: CASSRESGSHNEQFF. The CDR3 coding sequence is TGTGCCAGCAGCAGGGAGAGCGGGAGTCACAATGAGCAGTTCTTC. Full variable domain (rest looked up from reference TRBV7-3 and TRBJ2-1): GAGVSQTPSNKVTEKGKYVELRCDPISGHTALYWYRQSLGQGPEFLIYFQGTGAADDSGLPNDRFFAVRPEGSVSTLKIQRTERGDSAVYLCASSRESGSHNEQFFGPGTRLTVL.

The chain employs TRBV7-6 and TRBJ2-3; D is ambiguous. The germline CDR1 and CDR2 sequences are SGHVS and FNYEAQ. The CDR3 consists of 15 residues. V gave up 8 bases and J gave up 1 base, with 16 bases separating them. CDR3 protein: CASSPRWRRTDTQYF. The CDR3 DNA reads as TGTGCCAGCTCGCCGCGGTGGCGTCGCACAGATACGCAGTATTTT.

The chain carries TRBV6-5 and TRBJ2-5; perhaps TRBD2 as D (6 bases). This CDR3 has 14 residues. From germline, CDR1 is MNHEY and CDR2 SVGAGI. Trimming pared 6 bases from V and 5 bases from J, leaving 16 bases between. CDR3 DNA sequence: TGTGCCAGCAGACCTCTCGCGGAGGGGGAGACCCAGTACTTC. Protein: CASRPLAEGETQYF.

This clonotype was seen only a few times. V and J are TRBV7-9 and TRBJ2-3, with D perhaps given as TRBD1 or TRBD2 (5 bases each). The germline V gene encodes CDR1 SEHNR and CDR2 FQNEAQ (reference sequence). Between the trimmed V and J ends, which lost 9 bases and 4 bases, there was a span of 14 bases. The CDR3 sequence is 13 residues long. The CDR3 bases are TGTGCCAGTCACCGGGACCACTCAGATACGCAGTATTTT. It encodes CASHRDHSDTQYF.

The chain carries TRBV12-3 or TRBV12-4 and TRBJ2-1; D unclear. There are 16 residues in the CDR3. V was pared by 2 bases and J by 0 bases, with 11 bases between. CDR3 bases: TGTGCCAGCAGTTTATATGGACCAAGCTCCTACAATGAGCAGTTCTTC. Translation gives CASSLYGPSSYNEQFF.

Ten or more counts support this clonotype. J is TRBJ2-5 and V is TRBV14, with 8 bases that match TRBD1. The J call may not be correct, given that the DNA end is closer to TRBJ2-7. Germline CDR1 SGHDN, CDR2 FVKESK. This CDR3 comprises 14 residues. CDR3 loop: CASSHPGQGGEQYF. The CDR3 DNA reads as TGTGCCAGCAGCCACCCCGGACAGGGTGGCGAGCAGTACTTC.

This clonotype has a count of ten or more. J is TRBJ2-5 and V is TRBV4-1, with TRBD2 matching over 7 bases. The CDR3 is 14 amino acids. Germline values: CDR1 MGHRA, CDR2 YSYEKL. Losses at the gene ends were 1 base for V and 2 bases for J; bases not matched to a gene: 1. CDR3 sequence reads: CASSQAGLQETQYF. CDR3 in DNA: TGCGCCAGCAGCCAAGCGGGACTACAAGAGACCCAGTACTTC.

This clonotype was recorded at least ten times. The chain links TRBV5-1 to TRBJ2-6; D is unresolved. CDR3 length: 14 residues. V gave up 7 bases and J gave up 4 bases, with 12 bases separating them. Looked up from germline, CDR1 is SGHRS and CDR2 is YFSETQ. CDR3 sequence: CASRLGIGANVLTF. For the CDR3, the DNA is TGCGCCAGCCGCCTGGGAATCGGGGCCAACGTCCTGACTTTC.

This chain connects TRBV6-1 to TRBJ1-1; no definite D call. The CDR3 consists of 12 residues. CDR1 is MNHNS, CDR2 SASEGT, per germline. Trimming shortened V by 6 bases and J by 4 bases, and 9 bases separated the two germline ends. The CDR3, as DNA: TGTGCCAGCAGGGGTATACCCACTGAAGCTTTCTTT. The encoded protein is CASRGIPTEAFF.

V gene TRBV20-1 combines with J gene TRBJ1-2; D unclear. With 1 base removed from V and 6 bases from J, the gap between germline ends came to 12 bases. CDR1 is DFQATT and CDR2 is SNEGSKA in the germline V gene (reference sequence). The CDR3 totals 13 residues. As DNA, the CDR3 is TGCAGTGCTAGAGGTGCTACAGCCCATGGCTACACCTTC. It encodes CSARGATAHGYTF.

This clonotype was detected ten times or more. The V and J genes are TRBV7-8 and TRBJ2-7; 7 nucleotides match TRBD1. CDR1 and CDR2 from the germline V gene are SGHVS and FQNEAQ. Losses at the gene ends were 5 bases for V and 5 bases for J; bases not matched to a gene: 18. There are 17 residues in the CDR3. The CDR3 DNA reads TGTGCCAGCAGCCATATGACGACCGGGACAGATTTAGACGAGCAGTACTTC. Residues: CASSHMTTGTDLDEQYF.

This sequence joins TRBV20-1 and TRBJ2-7; D is ambiguous. Deletions cut 5 bases from V and 7 bases from J, with 15 bases between. Germline lookup yields CDR1 DFQATT and CDR2 SNEGSKA (reference sequence). This CDR3 has 12 residues. CDR3 sequence: CSAPSQAREQYF. The CDR3 DNA reads as TGCAGTGCTCCGTCGCAGGCCCGGGAGCAGTACTTC.

This clonotype was detected once. The chain recombines TRBV24-1 with TRBJ2-1; the D gene is possibly TRBD1 (7 bases). The CDR3 runs 16 residues. Trimming left V 4 bases short and J 7 bases short, with 19 bases between. CDR1 and CDR2 from the germline V gene are KGHDR and SFDVKD. CDR3: CATSDPRRGLRNEQFF. The DNA for the CDR3 is TGTGCCACCAGTGACCCGAGGAGGGGGCTGCGGAATGAGCAGTTCTTC.

The chain is built from TRBV6-5 and TRBJ2-7; no reliable D call. The CDR3 extends over 12 amino acids. Germline V gene sequence: CDR1 MNHEY, CDR2 SVGAGI. The ends were cut back, 10 bases at V and 0 bases at J, with 10 bases in the middle. The DNA of the CDR3 is TGTGCCACGGCACGGGCCTCCTACGAGCAGTACTTC. Translation gives CATARASYEQYF.

This clonotype was seen many times. V gene TRBV5-1 combines with J gene TRBJ2-5; the match to TRBD1 covers 10 bases. Germline V gives CDR1 SGHRS, CDR2 YFSETQ. The CDR3 runs 15 residues. V was pared by 3 bases and J by 5 bases, with 7 bases of the junction left unmatched. The CDR3 nucleotides are TGCGCCAGCAGCTGGGGGACAGGGGTACGGGAGACCCAGTACTTC. The encoded protein is CASSWGTGVRETQYF.

This clonotype has just a few counts. The genes are TRBV4-2 and TRBJ2-7; 9 bases line up with TRBD1. Germline lookup yields CDR1 LGHNA and CDR2 YNFKEQ. V shed 0 bases and J 2 bases; nucleotides not matched to a gene: 11. The CDR3 is made up of 18 amino acids. CDR3 DNA: TGTGCCAGCAGCCAAGATATAACGGGACAGGGAATACCCTACGAGCAGTACTTC. It specifies CASSQDITGQGIPYEQYF.

The table lists this clonotype with a few counts. This chain uses TRBV7-9 with TRBJ1-4, with D perhaps TRBD1 (5 bases). Trimming removed 1 base from V and 6 bases from J, with 12 bases in between. CDR1 is SEHNR and CDR2 is FQNEAQ in the germline V gene (reference sequence). The CDR3 contains 15 residues. The CDR3 DNA follows: TGTGCCAGCAGCTTAGGCGGCAGGGAATATGAAAAACTGTTTTTT. As protein: CASSLGGREYEKLFF.

The V gene is TRBV18, the J gene TRBJ1-2; D gene ambiguous. Trimming shortened V by 6 bases and J by 6 bases, and 14 bases separated the two germline ends. The CDR3 is made up of 13 amino acids. CDR1 and CDR2 from the germline V gene are KGHSH and LQKENI. The CDR3 DNA reads as TGTGCCAGCTCGCGGACGCTCGACCATGGCTACACCTTC. This encodes CASSRTLDHGYTF.

CDR3 region: CAISETTAGVYGYTF. The CDR3 nucleotides read TGTGCCATCAGTGAGACGACAGCAGGGGTATATGGCTACACCTTC. The chain uses TRBV10-3 and TRBJ1-2, with D tentatively TRBD1 (6 bases). V lost 2 bases and J lost 5, with 15 bases in between. CDR1 is ENHRY, CDR2 SYGVKD, per germline. The CDR3 has 15 amino acids.

The chain uses TRBV7-2 and TRBJ1-2; no definite D call. In germline, CDR1 is SGHTA, CDR2 FQGNSA. The CDR3 runs to 12 residues. V was pared by 1 base and J by 7 bases, with 7 bases between. As DNA, the CDR3 is TGTGCCAGCAGCTTAGTCAACGCTGGCTACACCTTC. Translated, it gives CASSLVNAGYTF.

V is TRBV28 and J is TRBJ1-1; TRBD1 aligns across 7 bases. With V trimmed by 8 bases and J by 0 bases, 15 bases remained unmatched. Germline V lookup: CDR1 MDHEN, CDR2 SYDVKM. This CDR3 is built from 17 residues. The CDR3 reads CASEELGGSALNTEAFF. For the CDR3, the DNA is TGTGCCAGCGAGGAGCTAGGGGGCAGCGCCTTGAACACTGAAGCTTTCTTT.